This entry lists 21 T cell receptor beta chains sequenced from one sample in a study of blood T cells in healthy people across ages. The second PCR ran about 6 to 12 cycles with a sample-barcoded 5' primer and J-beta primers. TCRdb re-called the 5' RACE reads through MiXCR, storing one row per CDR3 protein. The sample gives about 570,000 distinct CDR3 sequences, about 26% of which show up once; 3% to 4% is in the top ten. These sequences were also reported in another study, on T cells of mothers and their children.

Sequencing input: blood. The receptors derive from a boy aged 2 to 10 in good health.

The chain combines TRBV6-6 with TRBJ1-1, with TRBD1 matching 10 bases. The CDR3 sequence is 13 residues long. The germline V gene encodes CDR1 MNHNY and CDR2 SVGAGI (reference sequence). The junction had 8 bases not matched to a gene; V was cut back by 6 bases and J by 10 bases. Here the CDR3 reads CASRRDRGFRAFF. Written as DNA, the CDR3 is TGTGCCAGCAGGAGGGACAGGGGCTTTCGAGCTTTCTTT.

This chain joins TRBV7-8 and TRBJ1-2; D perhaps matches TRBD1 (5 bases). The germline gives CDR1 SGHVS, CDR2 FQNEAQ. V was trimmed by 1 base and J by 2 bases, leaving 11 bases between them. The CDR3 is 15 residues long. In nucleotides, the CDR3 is TGTGCCAGCAGCTTAGGCAGGGTACGCAACTATGGCTACACCTTC. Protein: CASSLGRVRNYGYTF.

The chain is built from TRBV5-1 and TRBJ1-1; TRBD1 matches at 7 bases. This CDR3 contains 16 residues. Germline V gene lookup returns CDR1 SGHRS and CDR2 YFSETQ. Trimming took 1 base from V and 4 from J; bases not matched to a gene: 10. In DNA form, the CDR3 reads TGCGCCAGCAGCTTGTACGACAGGGACGGGAGCACTGAAGCTTTCTTT. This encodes CASSLYDRDGSTEAFF. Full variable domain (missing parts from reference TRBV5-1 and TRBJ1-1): KAGVTQTPRYLIKTRGQQVTLSCSPISGHRSVSWYQQTPGQGLQFLFEYFSETQRNKGNFPGRFSGRQFSNSRSEMNVSTLELGDSALYLCASSLYDRDGSTEAFFGQGTRLTVV.

CDR3 sequence: CASSPWSRGARAFF. DNA for the CDR3: TGTGCCAGCAGCCCTTGGAGCAGGGGGGCTAGGGCTTTCTTT. V is TRBV3-1 and J is TRBJ1-1; TRBD1 aligns across 7 bases. This CDR3 spans 14 amino acids. The germline gives CDR1 LGHDT, CDR2 YNNKEL (reference sequence). The J segment lost 11 bases and the V segment lost 4 bases, leaving 13 bases of the junction unmatched.

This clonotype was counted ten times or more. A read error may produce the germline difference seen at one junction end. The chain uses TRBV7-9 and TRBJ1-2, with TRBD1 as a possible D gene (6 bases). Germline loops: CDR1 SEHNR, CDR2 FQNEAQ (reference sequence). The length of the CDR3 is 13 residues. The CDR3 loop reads CASSLGTNYGYTF. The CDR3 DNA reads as TGCGCCAGCAGCTTGGGGACAAACTATGGCTACACCTTC. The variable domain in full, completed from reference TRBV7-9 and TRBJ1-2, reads DTGVSQNPRHKITKRGQNVTFRCDPISEHNRLYWYRQTLGQGPEFLTYFQNEAQLEKSRLLSDRFSAERPKGSFSTLEIQRTEQGDSAMYLCASSLGTNYGYTFGSGTRLTVV.

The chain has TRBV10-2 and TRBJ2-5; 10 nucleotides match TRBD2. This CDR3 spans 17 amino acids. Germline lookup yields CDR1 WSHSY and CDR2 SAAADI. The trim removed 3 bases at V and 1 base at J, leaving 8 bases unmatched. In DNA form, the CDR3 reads TGCGCCAGCAGTGATCTGGATAGCGGGAGGATCCAAGAGACCCAGTACTTC. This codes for CASSDLDSGRIQETQYF.

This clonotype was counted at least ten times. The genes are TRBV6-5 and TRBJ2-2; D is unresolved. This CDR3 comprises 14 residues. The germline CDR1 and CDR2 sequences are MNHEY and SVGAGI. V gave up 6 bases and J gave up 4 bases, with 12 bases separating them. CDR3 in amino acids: CASSTERSTGELFF. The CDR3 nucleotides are TGTGCCAGCAGCACCGAAAGATCCACCGGGGAGCTGTTTTTT.

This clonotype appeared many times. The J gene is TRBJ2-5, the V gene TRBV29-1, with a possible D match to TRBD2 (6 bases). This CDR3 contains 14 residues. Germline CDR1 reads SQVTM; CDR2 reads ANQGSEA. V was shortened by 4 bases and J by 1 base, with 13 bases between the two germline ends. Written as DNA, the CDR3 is TGCAGCGTTGGTATGGCGGGGCCCCAAGAGACCCAGTACTTC. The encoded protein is CSVGMAGPQETQYF.

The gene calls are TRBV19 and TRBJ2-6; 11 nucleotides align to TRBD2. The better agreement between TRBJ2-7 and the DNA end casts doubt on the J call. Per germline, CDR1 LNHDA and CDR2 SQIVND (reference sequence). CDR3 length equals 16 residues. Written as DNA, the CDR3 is TGTGCCAGTAGTAGGACGACTAGCGGGACGTACTACGAGCAGTACTTC. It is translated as CASSRTTSGTYYEQYF.

CDR3 sequence (DNA): TGTGCCAGCAGCCTACCGACTAGCGGGGGCCATGGTCTACAAGAGACCCAGTACTTC. Translation: CASSLPTSGGHGLQETQYF. The V and J genes are TRBV7-2 and TRBJ2-5; 12 bases line up with TRBD2. V was clipped by 5 bases and J by 2 bases; unmatched bases: 15. The CDR3 contains 19 residues. Germline assignment: CDR1 SGHTA and CDR2 FQGNSA.

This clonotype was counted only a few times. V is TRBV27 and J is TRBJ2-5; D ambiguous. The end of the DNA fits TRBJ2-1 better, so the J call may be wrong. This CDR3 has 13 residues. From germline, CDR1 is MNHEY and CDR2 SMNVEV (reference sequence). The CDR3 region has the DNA TGTGCCAACAGCCCTATGAACTACAATGAGCAGTTCTTC. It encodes CANSPMNYNEQFF.

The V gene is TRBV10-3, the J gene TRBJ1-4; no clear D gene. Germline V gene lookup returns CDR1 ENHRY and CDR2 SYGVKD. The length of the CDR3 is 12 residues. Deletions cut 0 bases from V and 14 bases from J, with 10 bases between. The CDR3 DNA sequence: TGTGCCATCAGTGAGTCGAACGGGGTCCTGTTTTTT. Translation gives CAISESNGVLFF.

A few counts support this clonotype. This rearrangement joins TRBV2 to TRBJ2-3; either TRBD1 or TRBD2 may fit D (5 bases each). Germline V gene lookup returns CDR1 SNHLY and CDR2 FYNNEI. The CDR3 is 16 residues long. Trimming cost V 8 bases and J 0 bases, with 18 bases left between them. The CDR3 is CASSLSKGRSTDTQYF. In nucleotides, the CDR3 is TGTGCCAGCTCCCTTTCTAAGGGGAGAAGCACAGATACGCAGTATTTT.

CDR3 amino acids: CASSFERGLDTEAFF. CDR3 DNA sequence: TGTGCCAGCAGCTTTGAGCGGGGGCTGGACACTGAAGCTTTCTTT. The gene calls are TRBV7-9 and TRBJ1-1, with D possibly matching TRBD1 (6 bases). Germline-derived CDR1 and CDR2 are SEHNR and FQNEAQ (reference sequence). Trimming stripped 3 bases from V and 3 bases from J, with 14 bases between. The CDR3 contains 15 residues. Looking up the rest from reference TRBV7-9 and TRBJ1-1 gives the full variable domain: DTGVSQNPRHKITKRGQNVTFRCDPISEHNRLYWYRQTLGQGPEFLTYFQNEAQLEKSRLLSDRFSAERPKGSFSTLEIQRTEQGDSAMYLCASSFERGLDTEAFFGQGTRLTVV.

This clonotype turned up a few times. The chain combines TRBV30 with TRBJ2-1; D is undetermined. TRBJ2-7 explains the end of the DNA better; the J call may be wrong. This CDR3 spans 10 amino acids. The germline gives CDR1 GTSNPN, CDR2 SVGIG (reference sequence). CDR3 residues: CALGSYEQYF. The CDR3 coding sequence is TGTGCCCTCGGATCCTACGAGCAGTACTTC.

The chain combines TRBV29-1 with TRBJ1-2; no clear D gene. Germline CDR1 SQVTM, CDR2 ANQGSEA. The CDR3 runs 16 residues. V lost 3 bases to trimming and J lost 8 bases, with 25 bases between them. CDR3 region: CSVDPRYAQRNMGYTF. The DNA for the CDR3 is TGCAGCGTTGACCCCCGGTACGCCCAGCGGAATATGGGCTACACCTTC.

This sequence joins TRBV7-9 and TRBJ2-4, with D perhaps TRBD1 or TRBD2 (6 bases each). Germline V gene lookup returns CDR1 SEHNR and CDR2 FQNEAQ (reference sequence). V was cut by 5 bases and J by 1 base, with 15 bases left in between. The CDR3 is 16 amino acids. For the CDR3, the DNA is TGTGCCAGCAGCATAGGTGGGGGGCCCGCCAAAAACATTCAGTACTTC. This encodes CASSIGGGPAKNIQYF.

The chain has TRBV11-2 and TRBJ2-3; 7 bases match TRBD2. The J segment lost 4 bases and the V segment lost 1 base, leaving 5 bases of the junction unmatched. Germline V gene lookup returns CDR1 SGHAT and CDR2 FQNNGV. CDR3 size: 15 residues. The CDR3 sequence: CASSLVGGEPDTQYF. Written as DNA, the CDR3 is TGTGCCAGCAGCTTAGTTGGGGGGGAACCAGATACGCAGTATTTT.

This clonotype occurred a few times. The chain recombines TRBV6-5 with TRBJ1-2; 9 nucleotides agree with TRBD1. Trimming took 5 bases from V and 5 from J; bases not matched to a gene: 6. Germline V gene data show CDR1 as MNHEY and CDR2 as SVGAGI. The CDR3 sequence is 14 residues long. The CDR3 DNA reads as TGTGCCAGCAGTACACCCGGGACAGGGTATGGCTACACCTTC. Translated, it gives CASSTPGTGYGYTF.

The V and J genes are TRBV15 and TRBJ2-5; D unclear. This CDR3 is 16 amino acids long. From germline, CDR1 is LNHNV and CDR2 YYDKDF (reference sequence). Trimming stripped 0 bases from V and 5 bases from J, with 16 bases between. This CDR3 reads CATSRERTRFTETQYF. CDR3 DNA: TGTGCCACCAGCAGAGAACGGACCCGGTTCACGGAGACCCAGTACTTC.

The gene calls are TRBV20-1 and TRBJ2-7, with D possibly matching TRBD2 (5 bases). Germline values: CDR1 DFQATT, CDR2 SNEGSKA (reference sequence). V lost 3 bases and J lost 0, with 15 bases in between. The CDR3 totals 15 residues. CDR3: CSASYTSGSSYEQYF. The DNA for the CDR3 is TGCAGTGCTAGCTACACTAGTGGAAGCTCCTACGAGCAGTACTTC.